Shown below are 15 T cell receptor beta chains from a single sample sequenced in a study of blood T cell repertoires in COVID-19. Data came from immunoSEQ multiplex PCR; TCRdb stores just in-frame clones and leaves some out. The profile shows 250,000 to 300,000 clones, 85% to 90% of them singletons. The sample comprised peripheral blood. The receptors shown here come from a middle-aged woman with acute or convalescent COVID-19.

The chain couples TRBV6-5 to TRBJ1-1, with 9 positions matching TRBD1. CDR1 is MNHEY, CDR2 SVGAGI, per germline. The CDR3 totals 14 residues. The trim removed 7 bases at V and 1 base at J, leaving 4 bases unmatched. CDR3 bases: TGTGCCAGCACCGCGACAGGGGGGAACACTGAAGCTTTCTTT. Protein: CASTATGGNTEAFF.

The rearrangement joins TRBV6-5 to TRBJ2-7; tentatively, D is TRBD1 (5 bases). This CDR3 has 12 amino acids. The germline CDR1 and CDR2 sequences are MNHEY and SVGAGI. Trimming left V 6 bases short and J 2 bases short, with 8 bases between. The CDR3 region has the DNA TGTGCCAGCAGAAGGACAACCTACGAGCAGTACGTC. Its protein product is CASRRTTYEQYV.

This clone has just one count. This chain connects TRBV28 to TRBJ1-4; 9 bases map to TRBD1. Germline V lookup: CDR1 MDHEN, CDR2 SYDVKM. This CDR3 has 14 amino acids. J gave up 4 bases and V 5 bases, and 2 bases lay outside the gene matches. Here the CDR3 DNA reads TGTGCCAGCAGTCCGGACAGGGGTAATGAAAAACTGTTTTTT. Translation: CASSPDRGNEKLFF. Filled out from reference TRBV28 and TRBJ1-4, the complete variable domain reads DVKVTQSSRYLVKRTGEKVFLECVQDMDHENMFWYRQDPGLGLRLIYFSYDVKMKEKGDIPEGYSVSREKKERFSLILESASTNQTSMYLCASSPDRGNEKLFFGSGTQLSVL.

V usage is TRBV6-5 and J usage is TRBJ2-2, with D tentatively TRBD1 (5 bases). The CDR3 has 14 amino acids. Trimming removed 8 bases at V and 2 bases at J, with 12 bases between. The germline V gene encodes CDR1 MNHEY and CDR2 SVGAGI. CDR3 nucleotide sequence: TGTGCCAGCTTGAGGACACTTAACACCGGGGAGCTGTTTTTT. Translation: CASLRTLNTGELFF.

The J gene is TRBJ1-1, the V gene TRBV6-2 or TRBV6-3, with 9 bases fitting TRBD1. The germline CDR1 and CDR2 sequences are MNHEY and SVGEGT. J lost 5 bases, V lost 6 bases, and 4 bases had no gene match. CDR3 size: 13 residues. The CDR3 spells CASSRDRATEAFF. In DNA form, the CDR3 reads TGTGCCAGCAGCCGGGACAGGGCGACTGAAGCTTTCTTT.

The CDR3 DNA sequence: TGTGCCAGCAGCTTGGCTCAGGGCCAAGGATATGGCTACACCTTC. This gives the protein CASSLAQGQGYGYTF. The chain employs TRBV5-4 and TRBJ1-2; the D gene is possibly TRBD1 (5 bases). Trimming stripped 0 bases from V and 5 bases from J, with 14 bases between. Looked up from germline, CDR1 is SGHNT and CDR2 is YYREEE (reference sequence). The CDR3 contains 15 residues.

This clone was seen a handful of times. The chain recombines TRBV5-6 with TRBJ2-1, with 7 bases aligning to TRBD2. This CDR3 is 16 amino acids long. V lost 4 bases to trimming and J lost 7 bases; unmatched junction nucleotides: 14. Germline V gene lookup returns CDR1 SGHDT and CDR2 YYEEEE. This CDR3 is CASSPSGGHRLNEQFF. CDR3 in DNA: TGTGCCAGCAGCCCATCGGGGGGTCATCGCCTTAATGAGCAGTTCTTC.

The chain carries TRBV11-2 and TRBJ2-3, with a weak D call TRBD2 (7 bases). From germline, CDR1 is SGHAT and CDR2 FQNNGV. The CDR3 consists of 15 residues. Trimming stripped 5 bases from V and 3 bases from J, with 15 bases between. The CDR3 DNA reads TGTGCCAGCAGCCGGGGGGCCCCCTTGACAGATACGCAGTATTTT. Amino acid sequence: CASSRGAPLTDTQYF. Full variable domain (outside the CDR3, taken from reference TRBV11-2 and TRBJ2-3): EAGVAQSPRYKIIEKRQSVAFWCNPISGHATLYWYQQILGQGPKLLIQFQNNGVVDDSQLPKDRFSAERLKGVDSTLKIQPAKLEDSAVYLCASSRGAPLTDTQYFGPGTRLTVL.

The chain has TRBV14 and TRBJ2-3, with D perhaps matching TRBD2 (5 bases). V was pared by 4 bases and J by 4 bases, with 6 bases between. CDR3 size: 12 residues. CDR1 is SGHDN and CDR2 is FVKESK in the germline V gene. The CDR3 is CASSPAADTQYF. The CDR3 DNA sequence: TGTGCCAGCAGCCCAGCGGCAGATACGCAGTATTTT.

This chain uses TRBV7-6 with TRBJ1-1; D ambiguous. This CDR3 is 13 amino acids long. The V end was cut by 8 bases, the J end by 1 base, with 11 bases between. Germline loops: CDR1 SGHVS, CDR2 FNYEAQ. The CDR3 DNA reads TGTGCCAGCCAACCGGGAGGGAACACTGAAGCTTTCTTT. Residues: CASQPGGNTEAFF.

This clone appeared once. The V call is TRBV12-3 or TRBV12-4, the J call TRBJ1-5; D call uncertain. V gave up 5 bases and J gave up 7 bases, with 9 bases separating them. The CDR3 length is 12 residues. The CDR3 loop is CASSSLGQPQHF. CDR3 nucleotides: TGTGCCAGCAGTAGCCTAGGCCAGCCCCAGCATTTT.

The sample holds one count of this clone. J is TRBJ2-5 and V is TRBV11-2, with TRBD1 identical over 8 bases. V lost 5 bases and J lost 7; bases outside the gene matches: 18. The CDR3 totals 17 residues. Germline V gene data show CDR1 as SGHAT and CDR2 as FQNNGV. The CDR3: CASSTPPTVSQGATQYF. The CDR3, as DNA: TGTGCCAGCAGCACCCCCCCCACCGTAAGCCAGGGGGCGACCCAGTACTTC.

The CDR3 here is CATSRDHPGAGATVSYEQYV. The CDR3, as DNA: TGTGCCACCAGCAGAGATCACCCAGGTGCAGGGGCCACGGTCTCCTACGAGCAGTACGTC. The rearrangement uses TRBV15 and TRBJ2-7, with D maybe TRBD1 (6 bases). CDR3 length: 20 residues. Trimming shortened V by 0 bases and J by 0 bases, and 24 bases separated the two germline ends. Germline V gives CDR1 LNHNV, CDR2 YYDKDF (reference sequence).

The chain combines TRBV6-5 with TRBJ1-6; tentative D call: TRBD1 (5 bases). V gave up 6 bases and J gave up 5 bases, with 8 bases separating them. Germline CDR1 reads MNHEY; CDR2 reads SVGAGI. CDR3 size: 13 residues. This CDR3 is CASRGPNNSPLHF. The CDR3 coding sequence is TGTGCCAGCAGGGGGCCGAATAATTCACCCCTCCACTTT.

The chain joins TRBV7-8 to TRBJ2-5, with TRBD2 matching 13 bases. V lost 1 base, J lost 5 bases, and 19 bases stayed unmatched. Germline V gives CDR1 SGHVS, CDR2 FQNEAQ. The CDR3 is 21 residues long. The CDR3 DNA reads TGTGCCAGCAGCTTAGAATCCCCATTATTAACTAGCGGGGGGGCCTGGGAGACCCAGTACTTC. The encoded protein is CASSLESPLLTSGGAWETQYF. The full variable domain, rest sourced from reference TRBV7-8 and TRBJ2-5, is GAGVSQSPRYKVAKRGQDVALRCDPISGHVSLFWYQQALGQGPEFLTYFQNEAQLDKSGLPSDRFFAERPEGSVSTLKIQRTQQEDSAVYLCASSLESPLLTSGGAWETQYFGPGTRLLVL.